The 8 T cell receptor beta chains listed next were all sequenced from one sample in a study of blood T cell repertoires in COVID-19. This table comes from immunoSEQ multiplex PCR, and its TCRdb copy is limited to in-frame clones, with some not included. This sample has 250,000 or so clones, with around nine tenths found just once. Sequencing was performed on PBMCs or T cells enriched from blood (not recorded which). The receptors were sampled from a woman between 50 and 59 years old who had recovered from COVID-19.

The gene calls are TRBV28 and TRBJ1-6, with TRBD1 matching 9 bases. The germline V gene encodes CDR1 MDHEN and CDR2 SYDVKM. The CDR3 loop spans 19 amino acids. V was clipped by 6 bases and J by 2 bases; unmatched bases: 14. The CDR3 reads CASRVQGASWVAYNSPLHF. For the CDR3, the DNA is TGTGCCAGCAGGGTACAGGGGGCCTCATGGGTTGCCTATAATTCACCCCTCCACTTT.

The V and J genes are TRBV7-6 and TRBJ2-1; possible D gene TRBD1, 6 bases. CDR3 length equals 16 residues. Germline lookup yields CDR1 SGHVS and CDR2 FNYEAQ. V lost 5 bases, J lost 1 base, and 15 bases lay in between. The CDR3 DNA is TGTGCCAGCAGCCCCAGGGGAGTGAGGTCCTACAATGAGCAGTTCTTC. It specifies CASSPRGVRSYNEQFF.

The chain joins TRBV4-2 to TRBJ1-6; 7 bases align to TRBD1. Germline V CDR1 and CDR2: LGHNA, YNFKEQ. The CDR3 extends over 16 amino acids. The V and J ends lost 0 bases and 5 bases, in that order; junction bases with no gene match: 4. CDR3 protein: CASSQEMTGNNSPLHF. The CDR3 coding sequence is TGTGCCAGCAGCCAAGAGATGACAGGGAATAATTCACCCCTCCACTTT.

The chain links TRBV7-2 to TRBJ2-2; TRBD2 matches 8 bases. This CDR3 is 15 amino acids long. Trimming cost V 3 bases and J 4 bases; bases outside gene matches: 4. Germline-derived CDR1 and CDR2 are SGHTA and FQGNSA. CDR3 in DNA: TGTGCCAGCAGCTTCTCGGGAGGGAGCACCGGGGAGCTGTTTTTT. Protein sequence: CASSFSGGSTGELFF.

The chain is built from TRBV7-8 and TRBJ1-1; possibly TRBD1 for D (6 bases). Between the trimmed V and J ends, which lost 0 bases and 4 bases, there was a span of 18 bases. Germline-derived CDR1 and CDR2 are SGHVS and FQNEAQ. This CDR3 comprises 17 residues. The CDR3 DNA follows: TGTGCCAGCAGCTTAGCCCCTAACCAGGGGAGACGCACTGAAGCTTTCTTT. Translated, it gives CASSLAPNQGRRTEAFF. The variable domain in full, completed from reference TRBV7-8 and TRBJ1-1, reads GAGVSQSPRYKVAKRGQDVALRCDPISGHVSLFWYQQALGQGPEFLTYFQNEAQLDKSGLPSDRFFAERPEGSVSTLKIQRTQQEDSAVYLCASSLAPNQGRRTEAFFGQGTRLTVV.

The gene calls are TRBV27 and TRBJ2-2, with a weak D call TRBD1 (5 bases). The CDR3 is made up of 17 amino acids. Trimming removed 3 bases at V and 0 bases at J, with 14 bases between. Germline CDR1 and CDR2: MNHEY and SMNVEV (reference sequence). The CDR3 region has the DNA TGTGCCAGCAGTTTCTCAGGGCACCCTGCGAACACCGGGGAGCTGTTTTTT. Residues: CASSFSGHPANTGELFF.

The V call is TRBV5-1, the J call TRBJ2-7; 10 nucleotides line up with TRBD2. V lost 3 bases and J lost 4; bases outside the gene matches: 4. The CDR3 sequence is 14 residues long. Germline values: CDR1 SGHRS, CDR2 YFSETQ. CDR3 amino acids: CASSSGLAQYEQYF. The CDR3 region has the DNA TGCGCCAGCAGCTCGGGACTAGCGCAGTACGAGCAGTACTTC. The variable domain in full, completed from reference TRBV5-1 and TRBJ2-7, reads KAGVTQTPRYLIKTRGQQVTLSCSPISGHRSVSWYQQTPGQGLQFLFEYFSETQRNKGNFPGRFSGRQFSNSRSEMNVSTLELGDSALYLCASSSGLAQYEQYFGPGTRLTVT.

This rearrangement joins TRBV27 to TRBJ2-1, with 8 positions matching TRBD1. CDR1 and CDR2 (germline): MNHEY, SMNVEV (reference sequence). Trimming cost V 7 bases and J 3 bases; bases outside gene matches: 14. This CDR3 has 17 residues. The CDR3 DNA is TGTGCCAGCAAAATTGGGCACCTGACAGGGGTCTACAATGAGCAGTTCTTC. This gives the protein CASKIGHLTGVYNEQFF.